This record covers a single TCR beta chain. Antigen specificity is unknown. This CDR3 has 16 amino acids. J was trimmed by 2 bases and V by 3 bases; bases with no gene match: 6. Germline V lookup: CDR1 SGHVS, CDR2 FQNEAQ. The table came from immunoSEQ multiplex PCR; TCRdb's copy has only in-frame clones and leaves some out. The repertoire holds about 64,000 clones, 82% seen once, with less than 9.5% in the top ten. These data originate in a study of glioma-infiltrating T cells after dendritic cell vaccination. Findings and caveats of the study: Complete blood and tumor specimen sets were limited to few patients.

The clonotype originates from a human donor with glioblastoma. V gene TRBV7-8 combines with J gene TRBJ2-7, with 11 bases matching TRBD2. The sample here was blood, taken before dendritic cell vaccination. CDR3 in DNA: TGTGCCAGCAGCTTTACTAGCGGGGGTAGAACCTACGAGCAGTACTTC. Amino acids: CASSFTSGGRTYEQYF.